This entry concerns a single TCR beta chain. Germline CDR1 is SEHNR and CDR2 is FQNEAQ (reference sequence). There are 15 residues in the CDR3. The source of the sample is a study of T cells expressing NK-cell markers. TCRdb reprocessed the 5' RACE reads; each CDR3 protein has one entry and no DNA is given. The table lists a few hundred thousand distinct CDR3 sequences, with about 5.2% in the top ten. The rearrangement links TRBV7-9 to TRBJ2-7; TCRdb's D call, TRBD1, is unchecked because there is no DNA. The source material was blood T cells: a sorted CD56 or NKG2C T cell subset, CD4+ or CD8+ T cells, or bulk PBMC T cells (not recorded which). This sequence originates from a man aged 18-75 years in good health. The CDR3 here is CASSLEGQGFYEQYF.